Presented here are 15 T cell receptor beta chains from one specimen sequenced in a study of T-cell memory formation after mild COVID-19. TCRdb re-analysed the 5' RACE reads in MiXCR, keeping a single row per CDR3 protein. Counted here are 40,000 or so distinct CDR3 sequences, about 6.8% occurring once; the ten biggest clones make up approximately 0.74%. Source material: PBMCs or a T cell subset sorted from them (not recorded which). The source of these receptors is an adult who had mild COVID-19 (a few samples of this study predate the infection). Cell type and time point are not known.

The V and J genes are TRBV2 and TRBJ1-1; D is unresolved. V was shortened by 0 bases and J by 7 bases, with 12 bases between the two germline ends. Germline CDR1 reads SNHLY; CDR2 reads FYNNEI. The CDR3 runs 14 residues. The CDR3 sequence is CASSEAGSMIEAFF. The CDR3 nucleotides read TGTGCCAGCAGTGAAGCGGGTAGCATGATTGAAGCTTTCTTT. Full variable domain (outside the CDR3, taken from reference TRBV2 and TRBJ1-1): EPEVTQTPSHQVTQMGQEVILRCVPISNHLYFYWYRQILGQKVEFLVSFYNNEISEKSEIFDDQFSVERPDGSNFTLKIRSTKLEDSAMYFCASSEAGSMIEAFFGQGTRLTVV.

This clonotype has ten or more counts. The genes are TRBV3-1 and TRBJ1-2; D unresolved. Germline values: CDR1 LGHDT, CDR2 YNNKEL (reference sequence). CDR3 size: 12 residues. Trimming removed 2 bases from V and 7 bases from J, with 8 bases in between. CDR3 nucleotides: TGTGCCAGCAGCCAAAGAGGAGCTGGCTACACCTTC. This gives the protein CASSQRGAGYTF.

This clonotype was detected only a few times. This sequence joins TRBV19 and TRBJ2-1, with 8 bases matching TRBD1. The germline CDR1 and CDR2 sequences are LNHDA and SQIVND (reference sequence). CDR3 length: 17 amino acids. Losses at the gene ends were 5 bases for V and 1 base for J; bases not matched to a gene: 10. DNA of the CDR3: TGTGCCAGTAGTCCTAACAGGGGGAGAACGTCCTACAATGAGCAGTTCTTC. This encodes CASSPNRGRTSYNEQFF.

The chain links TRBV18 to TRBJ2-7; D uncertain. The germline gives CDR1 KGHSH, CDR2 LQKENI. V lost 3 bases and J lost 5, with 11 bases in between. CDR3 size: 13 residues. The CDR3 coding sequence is TGTGCCAGCTCACCGACTCAGAACCACGAGCAGTACTTC. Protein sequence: CASSPTQNHEQYF.

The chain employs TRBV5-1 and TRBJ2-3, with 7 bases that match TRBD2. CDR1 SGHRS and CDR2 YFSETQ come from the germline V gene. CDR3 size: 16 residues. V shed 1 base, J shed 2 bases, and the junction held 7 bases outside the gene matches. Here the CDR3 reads CASSLRTGGPTDTQYF. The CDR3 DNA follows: TGCGCCAGCAGCTTGAGAACGGGAGGACCCACAGATACGCAGTATTTT.

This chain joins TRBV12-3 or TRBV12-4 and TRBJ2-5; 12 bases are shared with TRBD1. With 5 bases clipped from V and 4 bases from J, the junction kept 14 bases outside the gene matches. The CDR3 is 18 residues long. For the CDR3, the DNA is TGTGCCAGCAGTCCTCACCTCGCCGGGACAGGGGGCACAGAGACCCAGTACTTC. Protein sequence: CASSPHLAGTGGTETQYF.

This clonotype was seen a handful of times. The CDR3 bases are TGCGCCAGCAGCCTCGGAAAGGAGGGCTTTGGCTACACCTTC. Translation gives CASSLGKEGFGYTF. This chain connects TRBV4-3 to TRBJ1-2; D unclear. Between the trimmed V and J ends, which lost 4 bases and 7 bases, there was a span of 16 bases. This CDR3 comprises 14 residues. Germline V gene data show CDR1 as LGHNA and CDR2 as YSLEER.

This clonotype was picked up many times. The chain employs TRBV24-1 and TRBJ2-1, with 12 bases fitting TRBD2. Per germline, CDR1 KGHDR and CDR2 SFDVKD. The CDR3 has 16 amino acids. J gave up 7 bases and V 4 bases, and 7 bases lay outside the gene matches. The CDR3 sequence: CATSETASGRGNEQFF. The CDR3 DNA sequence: TGTGCCACCAGTGAGACCGCTAGCGGGAGGGGTAATGAGCAGTTCTTC.

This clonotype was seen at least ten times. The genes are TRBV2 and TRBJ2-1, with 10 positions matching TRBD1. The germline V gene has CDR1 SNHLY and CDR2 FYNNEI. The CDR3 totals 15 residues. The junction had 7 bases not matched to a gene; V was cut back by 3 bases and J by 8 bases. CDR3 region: CASSEDRGRIDEQFF. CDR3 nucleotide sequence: TGTGCCAGCAGTGAGGACAGGGGGAGGATCGATGAGCAGTTCTTC.

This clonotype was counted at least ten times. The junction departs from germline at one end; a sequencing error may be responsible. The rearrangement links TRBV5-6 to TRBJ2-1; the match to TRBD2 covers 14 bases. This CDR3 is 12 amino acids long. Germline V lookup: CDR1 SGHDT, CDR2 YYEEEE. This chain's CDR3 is CASSIGLAGGSF. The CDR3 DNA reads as TGTGCCAGCAGCATCGGACTAGCGGGAGGTTCCTTC.

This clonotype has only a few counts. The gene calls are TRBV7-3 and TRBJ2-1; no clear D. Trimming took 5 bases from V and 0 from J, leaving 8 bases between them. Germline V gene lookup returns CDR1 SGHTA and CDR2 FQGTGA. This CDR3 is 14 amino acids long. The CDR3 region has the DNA TGTGCCAGCAGCCCTCCGGGCTCCTACAATGAGCAGTTCTTC. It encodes CASSPPGSYNEQFF. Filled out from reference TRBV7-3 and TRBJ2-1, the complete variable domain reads GAGVSQTPSNKVTEKGKYVELRCDPISGHTALYWYRQSLGQGPEFLIYFQGTGAADDSGLPNDRFFAVRPEGSVSTLKIQRTERGDSAVYLCASSPPGSYNEQFFGPGTRLTVL.

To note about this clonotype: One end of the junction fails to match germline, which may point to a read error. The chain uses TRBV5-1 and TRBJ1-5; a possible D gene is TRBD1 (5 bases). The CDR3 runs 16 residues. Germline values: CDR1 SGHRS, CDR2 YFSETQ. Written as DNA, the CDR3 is TGCGCCAGCAGCTTGGGGGAGGGACGGCCAGATCAGCCCCAGAATTTT. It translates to CASSLGEGRPDQPQNF.

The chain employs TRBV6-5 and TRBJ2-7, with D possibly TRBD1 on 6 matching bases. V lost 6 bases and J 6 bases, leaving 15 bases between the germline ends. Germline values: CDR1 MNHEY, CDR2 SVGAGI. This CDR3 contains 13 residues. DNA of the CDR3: TGTGCCAGCAGAAACACTCTACAGGGCGAGCAGTACTTC. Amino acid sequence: CASRNTLQGEQYF.

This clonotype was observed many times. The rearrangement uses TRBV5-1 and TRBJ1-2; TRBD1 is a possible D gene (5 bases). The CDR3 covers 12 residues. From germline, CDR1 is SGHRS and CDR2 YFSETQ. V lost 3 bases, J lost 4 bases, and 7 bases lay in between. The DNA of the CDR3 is TGCGCCAGCAGCTCCGACAGCTATGGCTACACCTTC. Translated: CASSSDSYGYTF.

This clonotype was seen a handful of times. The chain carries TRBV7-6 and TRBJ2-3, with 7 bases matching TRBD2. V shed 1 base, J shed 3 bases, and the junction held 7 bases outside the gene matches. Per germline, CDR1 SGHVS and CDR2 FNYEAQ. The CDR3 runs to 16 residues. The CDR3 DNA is TGTGCCAGCAGCTTAGAAGCGGGATTAGGTACAGATACGCAGTATTTT. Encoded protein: CASSLEAGLGTDTQYF.